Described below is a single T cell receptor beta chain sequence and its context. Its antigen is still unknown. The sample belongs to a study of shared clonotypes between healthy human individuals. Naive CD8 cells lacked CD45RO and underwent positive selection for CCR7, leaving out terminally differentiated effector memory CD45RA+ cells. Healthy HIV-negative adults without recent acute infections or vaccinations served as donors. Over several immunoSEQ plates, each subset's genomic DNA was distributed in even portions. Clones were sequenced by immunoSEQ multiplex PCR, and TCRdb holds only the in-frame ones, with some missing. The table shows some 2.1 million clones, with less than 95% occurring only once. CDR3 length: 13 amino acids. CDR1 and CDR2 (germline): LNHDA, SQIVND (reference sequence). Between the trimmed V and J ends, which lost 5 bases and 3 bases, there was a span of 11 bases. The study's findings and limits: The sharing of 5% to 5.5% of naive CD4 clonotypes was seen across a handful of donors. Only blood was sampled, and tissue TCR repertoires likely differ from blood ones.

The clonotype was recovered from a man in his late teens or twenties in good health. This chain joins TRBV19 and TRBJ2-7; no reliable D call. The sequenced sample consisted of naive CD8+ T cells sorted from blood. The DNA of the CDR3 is TGTGCCAGTAGTTGGTCCACAAACTACGAGCAGTACTTC. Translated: CASSWSTNYEQYF.